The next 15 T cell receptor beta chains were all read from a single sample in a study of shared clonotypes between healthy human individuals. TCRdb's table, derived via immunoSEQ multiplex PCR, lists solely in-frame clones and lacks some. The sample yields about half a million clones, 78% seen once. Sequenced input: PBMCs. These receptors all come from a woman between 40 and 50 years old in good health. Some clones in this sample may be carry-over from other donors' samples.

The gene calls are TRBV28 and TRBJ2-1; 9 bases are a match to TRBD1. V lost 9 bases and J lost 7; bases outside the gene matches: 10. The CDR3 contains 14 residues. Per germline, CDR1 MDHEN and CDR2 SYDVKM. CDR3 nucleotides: TGTGCCAGTTTGGACAGGGGCGAGGGAAATGAGCAGTTCTTC. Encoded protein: CASLDRGEGNEQFF.

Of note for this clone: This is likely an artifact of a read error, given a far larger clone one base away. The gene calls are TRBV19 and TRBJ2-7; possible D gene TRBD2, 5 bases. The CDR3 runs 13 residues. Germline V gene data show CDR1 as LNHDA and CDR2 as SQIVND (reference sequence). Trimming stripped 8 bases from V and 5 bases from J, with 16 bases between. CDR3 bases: TGTGCCAGTTCCCCCGGGGTACCCCACGAGCAGTACTTC. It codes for CASSPGVPHEQYF.

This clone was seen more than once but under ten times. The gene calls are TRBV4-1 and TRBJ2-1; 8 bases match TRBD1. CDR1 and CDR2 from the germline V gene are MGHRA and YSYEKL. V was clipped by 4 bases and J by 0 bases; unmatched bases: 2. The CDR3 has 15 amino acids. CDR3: CASSRQGSSYNEQFF. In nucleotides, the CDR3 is TGCGCCAGCAGCCGACAGGGGAGCTCCTACAATGAGCAGTTCTTC.

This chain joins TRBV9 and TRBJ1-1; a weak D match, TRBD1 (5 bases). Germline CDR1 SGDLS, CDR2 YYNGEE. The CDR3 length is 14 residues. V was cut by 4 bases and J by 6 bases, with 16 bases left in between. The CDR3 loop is CASSPQEGLSEAFF. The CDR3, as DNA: TGTGCCAGCAGCCCCCAGGAGGGGTTGTCTGAAGCTTTCTTT.

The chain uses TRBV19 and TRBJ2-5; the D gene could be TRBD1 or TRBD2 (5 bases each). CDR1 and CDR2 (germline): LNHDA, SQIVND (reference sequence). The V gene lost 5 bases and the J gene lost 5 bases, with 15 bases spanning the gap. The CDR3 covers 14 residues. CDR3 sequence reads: CASSPYRDEETQYF. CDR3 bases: TGTGCCAGTAGTCCTTACCGGGACGAGGAGACCCAGTACTTC.

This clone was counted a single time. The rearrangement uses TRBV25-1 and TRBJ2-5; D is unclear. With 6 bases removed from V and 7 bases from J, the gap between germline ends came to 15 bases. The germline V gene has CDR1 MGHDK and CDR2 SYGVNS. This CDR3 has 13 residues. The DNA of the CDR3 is TGTGCCAGCAGAGTAGGGAACGACGGGACCCAGTACTTC. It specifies CASRVGNDGTQYF.

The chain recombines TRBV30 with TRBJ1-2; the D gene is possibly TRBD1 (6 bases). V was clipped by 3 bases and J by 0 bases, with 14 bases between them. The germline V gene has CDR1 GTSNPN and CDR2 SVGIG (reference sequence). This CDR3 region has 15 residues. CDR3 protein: CAWRITGRANYGYTF. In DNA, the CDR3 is TGTGCCTGGAGGATAACAGGGAGAGCTAACTATGGCTACACCTTC.

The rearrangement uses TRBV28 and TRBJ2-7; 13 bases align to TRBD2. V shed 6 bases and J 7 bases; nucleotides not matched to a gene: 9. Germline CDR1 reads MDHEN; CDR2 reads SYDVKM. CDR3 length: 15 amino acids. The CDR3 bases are TGTGCCAGCAGCCGTGGACTAGCGGGAGTGCGGGAGCAGTACTTC. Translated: CASSRGLAGVREQYF.

CDR3 coding DNA: TGTGCCAGCAGTGGACAGGGGAGGGGCACTGAAGCTTTCTTT. Translation: CASSGQGRGTEAFF. This chain joins TRBV2 and TRBJ1-1; TRBD1 matches at 8 bases. This CDR3 has 14 residues. Germline trimming cut 4 bases from V and 4 bases from J; bases unmatched to any gene: 5. Germline CDR1 and CDR2: SNHLY and FYNNEI.

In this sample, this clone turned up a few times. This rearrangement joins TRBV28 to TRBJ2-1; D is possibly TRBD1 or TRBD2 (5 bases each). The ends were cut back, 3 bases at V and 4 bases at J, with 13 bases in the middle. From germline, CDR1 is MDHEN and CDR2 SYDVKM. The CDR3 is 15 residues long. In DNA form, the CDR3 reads TGTGCCAGCAGTTTTGGGGGAGATTGGTACAATGAGCAGTTCTTC. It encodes CASSFGGDWYNEQFF.

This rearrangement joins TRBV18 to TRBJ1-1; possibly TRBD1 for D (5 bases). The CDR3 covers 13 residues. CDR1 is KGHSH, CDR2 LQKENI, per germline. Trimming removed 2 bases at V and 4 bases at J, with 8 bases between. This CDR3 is CASSPGARTEAFF. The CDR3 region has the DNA TGTGCCAGCTCACCAGGGGCCCGCACTGAAGCTTTCTTT.

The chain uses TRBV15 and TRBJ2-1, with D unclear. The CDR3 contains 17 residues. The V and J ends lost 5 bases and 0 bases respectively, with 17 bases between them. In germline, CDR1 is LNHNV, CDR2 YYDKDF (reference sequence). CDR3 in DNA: TGTGCCACCAGCCGAAAGTTGGGCGGTAGCTCCTACAATGAGCAGTTCTTC. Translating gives CATSRKLGGSSYNEQFF.

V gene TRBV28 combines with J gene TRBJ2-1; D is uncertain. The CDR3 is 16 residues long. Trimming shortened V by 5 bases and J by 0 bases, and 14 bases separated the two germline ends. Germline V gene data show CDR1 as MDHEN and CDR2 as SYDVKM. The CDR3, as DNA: TGTGCCAGCAGTGGCACGGACGCAAGCTCCTACAATGAGCAGTTCTTC. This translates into CASSGTDASSYNEQFF.

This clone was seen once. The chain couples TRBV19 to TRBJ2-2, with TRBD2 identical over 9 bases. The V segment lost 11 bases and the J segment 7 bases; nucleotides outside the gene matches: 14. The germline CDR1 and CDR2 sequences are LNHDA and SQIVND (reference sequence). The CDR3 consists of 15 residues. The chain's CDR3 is CASRQRLAGVGELFF. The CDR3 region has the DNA TGTGCCTCAAGGCAGAGGTTAGCGGGAGTCGGGGAGCTGTTTTTT.

For the CDR3, the DNA is TGTGCCAGCAGCTTACCAGAATACACCGGGGAGCTGTTTTTT. Encoded protein: CASSLPEYTGELFF. This chain links TRBV7-8 with TRBJ2-2; no definite D call. Germline V gene data show CDR1 as SGHVS and CDR2 as FQNEAQ. Trimming removed 2 bases at V and 3 bases at J, with 7 bases between. The CDR3 runs 14 residues. Together with reference TRBV7-8 and TRBJ2-2, the CDR3 gives the full variable domain: GAGVSQSPRYKVAKRGQDVALRCDPISGHVSLFWYQQALGQGPEFLTYFQNEAQLDKSGLPSDRFFAERPEGSVSTLKIQRTQQEDSAVYLCASSLPEYTGELFFGEGSRLTVL.